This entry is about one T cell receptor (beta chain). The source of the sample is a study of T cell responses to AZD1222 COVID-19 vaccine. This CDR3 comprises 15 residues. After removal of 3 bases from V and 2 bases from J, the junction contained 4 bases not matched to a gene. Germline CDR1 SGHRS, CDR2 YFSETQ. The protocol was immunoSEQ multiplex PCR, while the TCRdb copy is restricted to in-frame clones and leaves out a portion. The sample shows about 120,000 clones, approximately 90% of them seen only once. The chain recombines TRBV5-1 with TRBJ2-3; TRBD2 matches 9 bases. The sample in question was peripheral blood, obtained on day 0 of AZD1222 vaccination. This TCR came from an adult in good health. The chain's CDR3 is CASSSSGGPTDTQYF. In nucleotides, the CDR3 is TGCGCCAGCAGCTCGAGCGGGGGGCCCACAGATACGCAGTATTTT. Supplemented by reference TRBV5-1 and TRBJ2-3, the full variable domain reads KAGVTQTPRYLIKTRGQQVTLSCSPISGHRSVSWYQQTPGQGLQFLFEYFSETQRNKGNFPGRFSGRQFSNSRSEMNVSTLELGDSALYLCASSSSGGPTDTQYFGPGTRLTVL.